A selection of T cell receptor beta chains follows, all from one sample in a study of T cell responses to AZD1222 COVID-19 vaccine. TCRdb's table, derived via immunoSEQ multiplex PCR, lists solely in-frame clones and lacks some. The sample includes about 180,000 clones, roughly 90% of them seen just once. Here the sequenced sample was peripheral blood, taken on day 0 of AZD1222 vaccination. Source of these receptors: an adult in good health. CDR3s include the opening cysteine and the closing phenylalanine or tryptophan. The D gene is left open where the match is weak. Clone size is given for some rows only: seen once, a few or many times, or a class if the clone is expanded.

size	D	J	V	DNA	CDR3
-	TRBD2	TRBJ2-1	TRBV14	TGTGCCAGCAGCCAAGAGGGGAGGCGGGAGGGGCAATACAATGAGCAGTTCTTC	CASSQEGRREGQYNEQFF
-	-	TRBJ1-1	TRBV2	TGTGCCAGCACGGCCAGGGAGTACACTGAAGCTTTCTTT	CASTAREYTEAFF
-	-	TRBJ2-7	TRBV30	TGTGCCTGGAGTGTTAGTCAGGGCGGTTCCTACGAGCAGTACTTC	CAWSVSQGGSYEQYF
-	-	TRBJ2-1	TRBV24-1	TGTGCCACCAGTGATTTCGGTGAGCAGTTCTTC	CATSDFGEQFF
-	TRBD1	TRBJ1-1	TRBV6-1	TGTGCCAGCAGTGAGTTCCCTGGGACAGGGGCATCTGAAGCTTTCTTT	CASSEFPGTGASEAFF
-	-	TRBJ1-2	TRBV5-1	TGCGCCAGCAGCTTAGGGGGAGACTATGGCTACACCTTC	CASSLGGDYGYTF
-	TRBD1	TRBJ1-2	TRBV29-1	TGCAGCGTTGATAGACAGGGAACTCCAGGGGGCTACACCTTC	CSVDRQGTPGGYTF
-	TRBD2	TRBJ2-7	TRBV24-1	TGTGCCACCAGTGATTCGGTCCGTAGCGGGCAACCGGGGGAGCAGTACTTC	CATSDSVRSGQPGEQYF
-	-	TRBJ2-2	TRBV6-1	TGTGCCAGCAGTGAATTCCCAACCGGGAACACCGGGGAGCTGTTTTTT	CASSEFPTGNTGELFF
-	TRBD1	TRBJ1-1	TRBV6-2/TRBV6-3	TGTGCCAGCAGTTACTCGAGGACAGGGGTGAACACTGAAGCTTTCTTT	CASSYSRTGVNTEAFF
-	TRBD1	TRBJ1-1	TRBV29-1	TGCAGCGTTGAAGATTCCCGAAGACAGGGGGGAGGCGCTTTCTTT	CSVEDSRRQGGGAFF
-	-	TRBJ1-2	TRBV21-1	TGTGCCAGCAGCGGGGACAGGCCCGCTAACTATGGCTACACCTTC	CASSGDRPANYGYTF
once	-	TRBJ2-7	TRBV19	TGTGCCAGTAGTATCTCTGCAGGGATCTCCTACGAGCAGTACTTC	CASSISAGISYEQYF
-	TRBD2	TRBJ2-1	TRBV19	TGTGCCAGTAGTATAGGTGGACTAGTAGGGCCTGAGCAGTTCTTC	CASSIGGLVGPEQFF
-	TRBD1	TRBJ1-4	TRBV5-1	TGCGCCAGCAGCTTCGGACAGGGAGTTAATGAAAAACTGTTTTTT	CASSFGQGVNEKLFF
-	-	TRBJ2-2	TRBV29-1	TGCAGCGTTGATCCACAGGGAACCGGGGAGCTGTTTTTT	CSVDPQGTGELFF
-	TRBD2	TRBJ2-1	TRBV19	TGTGCCAGTAGTGCTAGCGGGCGCGGCTACAATGAGCAGTTCTTC	CASSASGRGYNEQFF
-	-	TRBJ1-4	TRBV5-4	TGTGCCAGCAGCTCCGCAACTAATGAAAAACTGTTTTTT	CASSSATNEKLFF
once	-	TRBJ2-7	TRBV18	TGTGCCAGCTCACCGTATGCGGGGTACGAGCAGTACTTC	CASSPYAGYEQYF
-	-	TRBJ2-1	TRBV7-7	TGTGCCAGCAGCTTAGGAGGGGGAAGGGGCCGGGATGAGCAGTTCTTC	CASSLGGGRGRDEQFF